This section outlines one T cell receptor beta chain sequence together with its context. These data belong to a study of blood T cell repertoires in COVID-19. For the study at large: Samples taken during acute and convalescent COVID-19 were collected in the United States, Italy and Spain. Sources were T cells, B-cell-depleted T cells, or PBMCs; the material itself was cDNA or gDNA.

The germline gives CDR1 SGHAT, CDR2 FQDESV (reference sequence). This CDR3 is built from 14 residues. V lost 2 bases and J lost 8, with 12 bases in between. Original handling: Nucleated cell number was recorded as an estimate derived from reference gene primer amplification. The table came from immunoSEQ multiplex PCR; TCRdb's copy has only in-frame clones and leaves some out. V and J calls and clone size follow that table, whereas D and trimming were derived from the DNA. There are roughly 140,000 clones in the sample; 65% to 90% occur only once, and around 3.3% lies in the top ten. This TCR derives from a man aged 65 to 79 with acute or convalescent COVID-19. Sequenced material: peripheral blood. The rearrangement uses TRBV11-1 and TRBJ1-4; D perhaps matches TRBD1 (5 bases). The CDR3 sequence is CASSLIGGSEKLFF. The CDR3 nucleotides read TGTGCCAGCAGCTTAATCGGGGGAAGCGAAAAACTGTTTTTT. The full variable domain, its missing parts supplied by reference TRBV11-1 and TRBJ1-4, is EAEVAQSPRYKITEKSQAVAFWCDPISGHATLYWYRQILGQGPELLVQFQDESVVDDSQLPKDRFSAERLKGVDSTLKIQPAELGDSAMYLCASSLIGGSEKLFFGSGTQLSVL.